A selection of T cell receptor beta chains follows, all from one sample in a study of T cells in Graves' hyperthyroidism and ophthalmopathy. Via MiXCR, TCRdb re-called the multiplex PCR reads, giving one row per CDR3 protein. The sample has approximately 560,000 distinct CDR3 sequences; less than 20% are singletons. The specimen sequenced was blood. The receptors come from a young woman with Graves' hyperthyroidism. CDR3s include the opening cysteine and the closing phenylalanine or tryptophan. D genes are given only for firm matches. Some rows have no size entry. The others give once, few or many, or a class for an expanded clone.

clone size	V gene	D gene	J gene	CDR3 DNA	CDR3 protein
few	TRBV20-1	TRBD1	TRBJ1-5	TGCAGTGCTAGATCCCGACAGGGCAACTATAGCGTCGGAGGTCAGCCCCAGCATTTT	CSARSRQGNYSVGGQPQHF
many	TRBV30	.	TRBJ1-1	TGTGCCTGGAAGGCCCAGGGAGGTGAAGCTTTCTTT	CAWKAQGGEAFF
few	TRBV20-1	.	TRBJ1-1	TGCAGTGCTAGAGAAACCAGGATGAACACTGAAGCTTTCTTT	CSARETRMNTEAFF
many	TRBV6-1	.	TRBJ1-1	TGTGCCAGCACCGCCCAGGTTAACACTGAAGCTTTCTTT	CASTAQVNTEAFF
few	TRBV20-1	TRBD2	TRBJ2-3	TGCAGTGCTAGTCTAGCGGGAGCGATAGATACGCAGTATTTT	CSASLAGAIDTQYF
.	TRBV28	.	TRBJ2-7	TGTGCCAGCAACCATGGGGGTAGGGGATTTGAGCAGTACTTC	CASNHGGRGFEQYF
many	TRBV11-2	.	TRBJ2-1	TGTGCCAGCAGCTTAGGGGCAGGTCCTCACAATGAGCAGTTCTTC	CASSLGAGPHNEQFF
many	TRBV5-1	TRBD2	TRBJ2-2	TGCGCCAGCAGCGAGAATAGCGGGATTAACACCGGGGAGCTGTTTTTT	CASSENSGINTGELFF
.	TRBV2	TRBD2	TRBJ2-1	TGTGCCAGACTAGCGGGAGGAGTTGGAAAGGGAAATGAGCAGTTCTTC	CARLAGGVGKGNEQFF
once	TRBV5-1	.	TRBJ2-6	TGCGCCAGCAGATTGGCAGGCTCTGGGGCCAACGTCCGGACTTTC	CASRLAGSGANVRTF
few	TRBV4-1	TRBD1	TRBJ1-1	TGCGCCAGCAGCTCGGGACAGGGGGCGAATGAAGCTTTCTTT	CASSSGQGANEAFF
few	TRBV7-9	TRBD2	TRBJ2-1	TGTGCCAGCAGCCGCAGGCGGGTAGGGGCTAGCGGGTCTAGCTACAATGAGCAGTTCTTC	CASSRRRVGASGSSYNEQFF
.	TRBV7-6	.	TRBJ2-7	TGTGCCAGCAGCTTAAGGTGGGGGCCCCTTTACGAGCAGTACTTC	CASSLRWGPLYEQYF
.	TRBV14	TRBD1	TRBJ2-1	TGTGCCAGCAGCCTTCCCTCCGGGACAGGAAACTATGAGCAGTTCTTC	CASSLPSGTGNYEQFF
many	TRBV2	.	TRBJ1-5	TGTGCCAGCAGTGAAGTACAGGGCGGCAATCAGCCCCAGCATTTT	CASSEVQGGNQPQHF
many	TRBV18	.	TRBJ2-1	TGTGCCAGCTCACCACCACGGGAGCTTAACGAGCAGTTCTTC	CASSPPRELNEQFF
few	TRBV4-1	.	TRBJ2-1	TGCGCCAGCAGCCCCGAAAACGTCAATGAGCAGTTCTTC	CASSPENVNEQFF
many	TRBV6-2/TRBV6-3	TRBD2	TRBJ2-1	TGTGCCAGCAGTCGACCGACTAGCGGGAGGGCCGGTGAGCAGTTCTTC	CASSRPTSGRAGEQFF
many	TRBV24-1	.	TRBJ1-2	TGTGCCACCAGTGATTTCCTACGGGGGCGATATGGCTACACCTTC	CATSDFLRGRYGYTF
many	TRBV10-3	TRBD1	TRBJ1-1	TGTGCCATCAGTGAAGGGACAGGGTTTACTGAAGCTTTCTTT	CAISEGTGFTEAFF
.	TRBV7-2	.	TRBJ1-1	TGTGCCAGCAGCTTAGCGTTCAGGGCGAACACTGAAGCTTTCTTT	CASSLAFRANTEAFF
few	TRBV9	TRBD2	TRBJ2-7	TGTGCCAGCAGCCAAGAGGGACTAGAGATCCACGAGCAGTACTTC	CASSQEGLEIHEQYF
.	TRBV15	.	TRBJ2-3	TGTGCCACCAGCAGTACTACAGGTTCTGGCTCCGCAGATACGCAGTATTTT	CATSSTTGSGSADTQYF
.	TRBV2	.	TRBJ1-3	TGTGCCAGCAGTGGACTAGGCTTCGGAAGCTCTGGAAACACCATATATTTT	CASSGLGFGSSGNTIYF
many	TRBV15	.	TRBJ2-3	TGTGCCACCAGCGCCCTAGGAGCAGATACGCAGTATTTT	CATSALGADTQYF
.	TRBV9	TRBD2	TRBJ2-2	TGTGCCAGTGGGCGGGAGGCCTCGAACACCGGGGAGCTGTTTTTT	CASGREASNTGELFF
many	TRBV6-2/TRBV6-3	.	TRBJ1-2	TGTGCCAGCAGTTACCTTAGGGTTCTCAACTATGGCTACACCTTC	CASSYLRVLNYGYTF
many	TRBV6-1	.	TRBJ1-2	TGTGCCAGCAGTTCACAGGCGAACTATGGCTACACCTTC	CASSSQANYGYTF